This T cell receptor beta chain was captured by sequencing in a study of cytomegalovirus exposure and HLA in healthy donors. Study background: A later analysis reported the same platform for the 100 to 150 validation repertoires and the approximately 670 first-cohort repertoires.

The protocol was immunoSEQ multiplex PCR, while the TCRdb copy is restricted to in-frame clones and leaves out a portion. The sample contains approximately 240,000 clones, around nine tenths of which appear only once. Findings of the study overall: Most TCR sequences showed up rarely, but some public TCRs showed up in many donors. Three CMV-associated chains proved CMV antigen-specific in vitro. Reports described diagnosis of cytomegalovirus status by the classifier as highly specific and sensitive.

A note on this clone: What it recognizes is unknown.

Trimming removed 3 bases from V and 6 bases from J; junction bases left unmatched: 5. The V gene's germline CDR1 is SGHNT and CDR2 YENEEA. This CDR3 is built from 15 residues. The sequence came from a woman between 18 and 29 years old in good health and CMV-seronegative. The genes are TRBV11-3 and TRBJ2-1, with 10 bases that match TRBD2. Sequencing was performed on PBMCs. CDR3 nucleotide sequence: TGTGCCAGCAGCTTCTTAAGCGGGAGGGGCAATGAGCAGTTCTTC. Its protein is CASSFLSGRGNEQFF.